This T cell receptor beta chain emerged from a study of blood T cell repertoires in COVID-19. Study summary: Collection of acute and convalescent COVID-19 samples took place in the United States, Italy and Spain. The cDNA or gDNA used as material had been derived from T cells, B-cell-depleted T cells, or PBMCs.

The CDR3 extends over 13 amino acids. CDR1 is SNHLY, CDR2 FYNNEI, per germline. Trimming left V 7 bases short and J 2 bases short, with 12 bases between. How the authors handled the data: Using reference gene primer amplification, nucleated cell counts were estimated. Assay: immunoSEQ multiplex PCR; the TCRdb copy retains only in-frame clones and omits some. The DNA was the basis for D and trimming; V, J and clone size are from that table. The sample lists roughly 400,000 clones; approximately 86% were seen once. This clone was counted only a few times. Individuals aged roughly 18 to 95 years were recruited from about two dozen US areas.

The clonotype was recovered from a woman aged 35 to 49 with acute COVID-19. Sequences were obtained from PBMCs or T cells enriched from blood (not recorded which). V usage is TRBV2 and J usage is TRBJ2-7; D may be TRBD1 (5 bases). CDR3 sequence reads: CASNSQATYEQYF. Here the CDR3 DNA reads TGTGCCAGCAACTCACAGGCCACCTACGAGCAGTACTTC.